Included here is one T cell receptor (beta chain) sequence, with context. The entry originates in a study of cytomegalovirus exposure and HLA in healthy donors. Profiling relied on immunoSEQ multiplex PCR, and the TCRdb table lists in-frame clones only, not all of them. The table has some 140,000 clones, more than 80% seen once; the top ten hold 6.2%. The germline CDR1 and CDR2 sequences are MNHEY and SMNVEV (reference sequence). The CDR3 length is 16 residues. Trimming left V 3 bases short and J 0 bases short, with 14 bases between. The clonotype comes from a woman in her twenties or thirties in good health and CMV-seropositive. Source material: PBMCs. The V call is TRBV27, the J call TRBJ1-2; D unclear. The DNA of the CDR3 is TGTGCCAGCAGTTTCAAGCCTGTGCCCGCTAACTATGGCTACACCTTC. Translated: CASSFKPVPANYGYTF.